This T cell receptor beta chain was sequenced for a study of radiation and T cells in renal cell carcinoma. The V and J ends lost 3 bases and 1 base, in that order; junction bases with no gene match: 9. Germline CDR1 is KGHSH and CDR2 is LQKENI. The CDR3 sequence is 17 residues long. With respect to this clone: Its antigen is not known.

The time point: baseline pretreatment blood. As for treatment: 15 Gy SBRT to primary tumor, nephrectomy 4 weeks later. Radiation-treated patients gave blood at baseline, week 2 and week 4. The patient's renal cell carcinoma had clear cell pathology. Sequencing was performed with immunoSEQ multiplex PCR; in TCRdb, only in-frame clones are kept and a portion is missing. The sample shows just over 95,000 clones, 75% to 90% of them seen only once. The study, taken as a whole, reports: No pretreatment tumor biopsies were available for baseline clonotypes. From baseline, blood top tumor clonotypes peaked at 2 weeks post-radiation.

The chain couples TRBV18 to TRBJ1-1, with TRBD1 matching 9 bases. The source material was blood, sampled from a patient whose treatment included radiotherapy and nephrectomy. The clonotype was recovered from a man aged 50-60 years with renal cell carcinoma. CDR3 sequence reads: CASSPGTGGGRNTEAFF. The CDR3 nucleotides read TGTGCCAGCTCACCGGGCACAGGGGGCGGACGGAACACTGAAGCTTTCTTT.